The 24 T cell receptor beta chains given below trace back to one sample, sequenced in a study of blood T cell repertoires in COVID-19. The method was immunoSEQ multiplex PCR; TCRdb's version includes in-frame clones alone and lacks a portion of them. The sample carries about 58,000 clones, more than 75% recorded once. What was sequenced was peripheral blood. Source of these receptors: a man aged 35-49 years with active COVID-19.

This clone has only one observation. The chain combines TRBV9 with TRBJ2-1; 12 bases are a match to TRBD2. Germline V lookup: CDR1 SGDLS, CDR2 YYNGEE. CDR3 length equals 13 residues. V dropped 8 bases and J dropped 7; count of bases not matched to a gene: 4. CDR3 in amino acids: CARETSGSNEQFF. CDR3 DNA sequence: TGTGCCAGGGAGACTAGCGGGAGTAATGAGCAGTTCTTC.

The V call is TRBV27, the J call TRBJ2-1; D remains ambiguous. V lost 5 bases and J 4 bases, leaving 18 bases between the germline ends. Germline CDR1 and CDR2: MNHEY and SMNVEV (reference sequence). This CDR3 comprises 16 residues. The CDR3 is CASSPPRVAIYNEQFF. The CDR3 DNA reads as TGTGCCAGCAGTCCCCCCCGGGTCGCTATTTACAATGAGCAGTTCTTC.

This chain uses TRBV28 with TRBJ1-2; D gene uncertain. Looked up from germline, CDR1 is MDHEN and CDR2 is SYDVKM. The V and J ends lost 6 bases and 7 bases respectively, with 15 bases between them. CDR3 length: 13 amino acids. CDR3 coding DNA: TGTGCCAGCAGGTTGGTGGGCGATGCTGGCTACACCTTC. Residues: CASRLVGDAGYTF.

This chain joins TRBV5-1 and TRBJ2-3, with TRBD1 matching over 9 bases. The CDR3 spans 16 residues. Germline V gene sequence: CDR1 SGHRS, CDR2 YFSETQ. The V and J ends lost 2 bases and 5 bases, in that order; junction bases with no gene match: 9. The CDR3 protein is CASSFGWTGDGDTQYF. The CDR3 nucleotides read TGCGCCAGCAGCTTCGGCTGGACAGGGGATGGAGATACGCAGTATTTT.

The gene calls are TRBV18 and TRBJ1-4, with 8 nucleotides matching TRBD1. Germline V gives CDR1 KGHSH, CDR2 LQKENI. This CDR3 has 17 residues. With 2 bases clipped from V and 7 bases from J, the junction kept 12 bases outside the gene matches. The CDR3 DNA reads TGTGCCAGCTCACCAGGGACAGGCAGGGCTGGGAGTGAAAAACTGTTTTTT. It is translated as CASSPGTGRAGSEKLFF.

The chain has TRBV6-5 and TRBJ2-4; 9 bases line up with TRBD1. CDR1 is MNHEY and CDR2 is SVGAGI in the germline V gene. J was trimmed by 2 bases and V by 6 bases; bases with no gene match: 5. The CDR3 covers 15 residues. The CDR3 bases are TGTGCCAGCAGCCGGGACAGGGATCCCAAAAACATTCAGTACTTC. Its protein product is CASSRDRDPKNIQYF.

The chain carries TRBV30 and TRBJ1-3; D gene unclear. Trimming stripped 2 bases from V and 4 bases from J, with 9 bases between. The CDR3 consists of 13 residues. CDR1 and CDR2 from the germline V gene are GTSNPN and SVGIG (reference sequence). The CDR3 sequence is CAWSIGRGNTIYF. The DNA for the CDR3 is TGTGCCTGGAGTATAGGGAGAGGAAACACCATATATTTT.

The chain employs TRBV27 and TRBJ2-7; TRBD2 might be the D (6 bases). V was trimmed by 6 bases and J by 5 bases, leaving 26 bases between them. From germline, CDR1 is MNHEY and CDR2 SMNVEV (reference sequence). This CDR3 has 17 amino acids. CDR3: CASSKRAGGILLHEQYF. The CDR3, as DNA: TGTGCCAGCAGCAAAAGGGCTGGCGGGATCCTTTTACACGAGCAGTACTTC.

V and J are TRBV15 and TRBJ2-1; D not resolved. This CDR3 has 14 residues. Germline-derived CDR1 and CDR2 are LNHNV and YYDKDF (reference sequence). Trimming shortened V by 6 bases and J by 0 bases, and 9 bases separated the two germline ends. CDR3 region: CATREAGSYNEQFF. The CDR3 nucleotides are TGTGCCACCAGAGAAGCTGGCTCCTACAATGAGCAGTTCTTC.

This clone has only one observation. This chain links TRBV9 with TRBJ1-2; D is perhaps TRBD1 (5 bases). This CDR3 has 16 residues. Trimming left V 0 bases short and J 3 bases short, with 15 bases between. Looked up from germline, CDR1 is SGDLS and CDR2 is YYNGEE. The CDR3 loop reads CASSVEGRGGHYGYTF. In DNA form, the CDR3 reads TGTGCCAGCAGCGTAGAAGGTAGGGGAGGGCACTATGGCTACACCTTC.

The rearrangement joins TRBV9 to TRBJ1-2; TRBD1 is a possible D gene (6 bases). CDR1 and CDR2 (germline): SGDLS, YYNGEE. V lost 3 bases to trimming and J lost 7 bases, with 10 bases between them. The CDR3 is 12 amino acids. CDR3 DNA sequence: TGTGCCAGCAGCGGACAGGCACTTGGCTACACCTTC. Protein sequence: CASSGQALGYTF.

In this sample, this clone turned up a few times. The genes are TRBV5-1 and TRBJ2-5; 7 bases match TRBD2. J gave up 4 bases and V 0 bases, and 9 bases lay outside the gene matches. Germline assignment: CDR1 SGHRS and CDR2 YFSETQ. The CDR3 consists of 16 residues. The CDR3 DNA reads TGCGCCAGCAGCTTGGTTGGGCTAGCGGTGGGAGAGACCCAGTACTTC. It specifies CASSLVGLAVGETQYF.

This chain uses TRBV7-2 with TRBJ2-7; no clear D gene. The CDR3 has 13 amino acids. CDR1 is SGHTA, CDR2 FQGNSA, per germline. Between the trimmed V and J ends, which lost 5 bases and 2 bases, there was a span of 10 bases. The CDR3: CASSPGSTYEQYF. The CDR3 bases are TGTGCCAGCAGCCCAGGTTCCACCTACGAGCAGTACTTC.

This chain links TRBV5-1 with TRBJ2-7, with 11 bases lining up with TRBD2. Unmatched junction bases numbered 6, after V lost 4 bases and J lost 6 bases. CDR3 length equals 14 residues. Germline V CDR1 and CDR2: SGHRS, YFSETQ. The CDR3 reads CASSRPGTSGEQYF. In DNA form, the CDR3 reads TGCGCCAGCAGCCGACCCGGGACTAGCGGCGAGCAGTACTTC.

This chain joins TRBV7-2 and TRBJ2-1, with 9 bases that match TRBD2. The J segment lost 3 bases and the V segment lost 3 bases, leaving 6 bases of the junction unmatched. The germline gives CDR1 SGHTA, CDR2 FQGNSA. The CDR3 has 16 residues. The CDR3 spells CASSLRGSGGYNEQFF. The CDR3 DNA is TGTGCCAGCAGCTTGAGGGGTAGCGGGGGCTACAATGAGCAGTTCTTC.

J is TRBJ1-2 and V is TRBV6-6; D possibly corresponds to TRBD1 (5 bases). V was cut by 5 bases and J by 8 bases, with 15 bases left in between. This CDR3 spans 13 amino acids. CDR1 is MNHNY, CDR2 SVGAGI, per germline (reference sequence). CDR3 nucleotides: TGTGCCAGCAGTCCCCGGGGGGGGTCGGGCTACACCTTC. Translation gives CASSPRGGSGYTF.

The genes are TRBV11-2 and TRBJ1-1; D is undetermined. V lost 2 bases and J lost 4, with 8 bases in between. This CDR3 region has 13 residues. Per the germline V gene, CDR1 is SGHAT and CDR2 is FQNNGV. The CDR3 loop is CASSLRVGTEAFF. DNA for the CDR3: TGTGCCAGCAGCTTACGGGTAGGCACTGAAGCTTTCTTT.

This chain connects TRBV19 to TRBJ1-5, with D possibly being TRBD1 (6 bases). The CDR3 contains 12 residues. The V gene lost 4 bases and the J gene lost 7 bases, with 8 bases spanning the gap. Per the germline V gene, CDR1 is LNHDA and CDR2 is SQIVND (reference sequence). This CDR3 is CASSNDRQPQHF. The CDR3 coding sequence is TGTGCCAGTAGTAATGACAGGCAGCCCCAGCATTTT.

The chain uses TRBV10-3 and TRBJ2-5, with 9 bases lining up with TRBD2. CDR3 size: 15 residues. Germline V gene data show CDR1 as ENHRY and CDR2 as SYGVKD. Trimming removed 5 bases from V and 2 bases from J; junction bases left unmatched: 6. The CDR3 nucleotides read TGTGCCATCAGTTCCAGCGGGAGGTATCAAGAGACCCAGTACTTC. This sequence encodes CAISSSGRYQETQYF.

CDR3 in DNA: TGCGCCAGCAGCTTGTGGGGGACACACACTGAAGCTTTCTTT. Protein product: CASSLWGTHTEAFF. The chain employs TRBV5-1 and TRBJ1-1; maybe TRBD1 (6 bases). Between the trimmed V and J ends, which lost 1 base and 3 bases, there was a span of 10 bases. This CDR3 is built from 14 residues. From germline, CDR1 is SGHRS and CDR2 YFSETQ.

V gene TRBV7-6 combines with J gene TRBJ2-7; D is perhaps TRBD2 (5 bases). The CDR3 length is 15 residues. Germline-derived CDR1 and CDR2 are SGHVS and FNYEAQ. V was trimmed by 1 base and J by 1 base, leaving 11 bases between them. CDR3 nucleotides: TGTGCCAGCAGCTTAGGCCCGGGGTTGTCCTACGAGCAGTACTTC. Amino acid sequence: CASSLGPGLSYEQYF. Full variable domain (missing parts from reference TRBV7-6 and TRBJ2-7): GAGVSQSPRYKVTKRGQDVALRCDPISGHVSLYWYRQALGQGPEFLTYFNYEAQQDKSGLPNDRFSAERPEGSISTLTIQRTEQRDSAMYRCASSLGPGLSYEQYFGPGTRLTVT.

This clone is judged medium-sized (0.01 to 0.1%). CDR3 sequence (DNA): TGTGCCAGTAGTATCTCGAGCGGGAGCCTTAATGAGCAGTTCTTC. Its protein product is CASSISSGSLNEQFF. This chain uses TRBV19 with TRBJ2-1; 8 bases map to TRBD2. V trimming: 3 bases; J trimming: 7 bases; junction bases outside the gene matches: 8. Germline CDR1 LNHDA, CDR2 SQIVND (reference sequence). The CDR3 consists of 15 residues.

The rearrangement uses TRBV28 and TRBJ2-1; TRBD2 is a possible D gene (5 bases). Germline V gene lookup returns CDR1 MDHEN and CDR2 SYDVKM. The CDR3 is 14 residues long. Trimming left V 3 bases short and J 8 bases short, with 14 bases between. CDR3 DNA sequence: TGTGCCAGCAGTTTGAAGCGGCAGATGGATGAGCAGTTCTTC. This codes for CASSLKRQMDEQFF.

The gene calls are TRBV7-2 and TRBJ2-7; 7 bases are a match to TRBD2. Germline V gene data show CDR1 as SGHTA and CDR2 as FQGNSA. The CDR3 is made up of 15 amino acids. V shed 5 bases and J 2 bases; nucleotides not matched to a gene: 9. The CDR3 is CASSPRSGAAYEQYF. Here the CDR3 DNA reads TGTGCCAGCAGCCCTAGGAGCGGGGCAGCCTACGAGCAGTACTTC.